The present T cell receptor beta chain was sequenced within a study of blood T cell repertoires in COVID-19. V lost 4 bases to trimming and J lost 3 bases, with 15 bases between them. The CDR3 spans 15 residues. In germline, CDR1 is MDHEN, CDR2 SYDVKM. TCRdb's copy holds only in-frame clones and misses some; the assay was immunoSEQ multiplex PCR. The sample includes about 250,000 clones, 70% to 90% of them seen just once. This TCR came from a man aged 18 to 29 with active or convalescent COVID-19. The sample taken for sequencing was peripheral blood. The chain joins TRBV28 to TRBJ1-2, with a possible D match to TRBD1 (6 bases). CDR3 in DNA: TGTGCCAGCAGTTCCCCCGGGACATCCCACTATGGCTACACCTTC. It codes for CASSSPGTSHYGYTF.